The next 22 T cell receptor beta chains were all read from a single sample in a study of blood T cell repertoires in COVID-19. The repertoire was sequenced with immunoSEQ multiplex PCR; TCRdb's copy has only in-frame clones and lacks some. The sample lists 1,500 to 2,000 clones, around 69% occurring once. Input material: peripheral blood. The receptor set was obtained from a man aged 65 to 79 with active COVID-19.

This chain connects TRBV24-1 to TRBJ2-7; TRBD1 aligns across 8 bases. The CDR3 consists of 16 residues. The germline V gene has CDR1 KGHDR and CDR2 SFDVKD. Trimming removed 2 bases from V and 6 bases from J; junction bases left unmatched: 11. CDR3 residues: CATSDSRTGTTGEQYF. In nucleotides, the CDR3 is TGTGCCACCAGTGATTCGCGGACAGGGACGACGGGCGAGCAGTACTTC.

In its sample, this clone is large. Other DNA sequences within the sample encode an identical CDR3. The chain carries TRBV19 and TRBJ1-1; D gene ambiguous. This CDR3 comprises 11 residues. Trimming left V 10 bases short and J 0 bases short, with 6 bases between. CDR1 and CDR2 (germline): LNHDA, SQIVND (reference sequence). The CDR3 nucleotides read TGTGCCACCAGGTTGAACACTGAAGCTTTCTTT. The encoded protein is CATRLNTEAFF.

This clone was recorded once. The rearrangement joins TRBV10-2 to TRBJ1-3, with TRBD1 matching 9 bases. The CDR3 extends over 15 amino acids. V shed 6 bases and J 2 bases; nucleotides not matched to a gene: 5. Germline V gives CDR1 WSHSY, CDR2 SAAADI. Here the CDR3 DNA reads TGCGCCAGCAGGGAGAGACAGGGGGCTGGAAACACCATATATTTT. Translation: CASRERQGAGNTIYF.

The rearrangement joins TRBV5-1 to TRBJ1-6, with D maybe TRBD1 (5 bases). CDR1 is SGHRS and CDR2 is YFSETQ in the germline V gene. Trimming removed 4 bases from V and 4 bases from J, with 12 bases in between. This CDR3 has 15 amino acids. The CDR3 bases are TGCGCCAGCAGCCCCCGCGGGGGGTATAATTCACCCCTCCACTTT. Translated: CASSPRGGYNSPLHF.

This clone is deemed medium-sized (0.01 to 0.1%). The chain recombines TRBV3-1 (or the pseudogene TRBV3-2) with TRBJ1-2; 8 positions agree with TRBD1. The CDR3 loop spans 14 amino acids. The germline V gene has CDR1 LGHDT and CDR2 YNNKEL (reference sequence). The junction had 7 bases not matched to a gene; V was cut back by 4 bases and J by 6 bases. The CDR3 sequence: CASSPLGQGNGYTF. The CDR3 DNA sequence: TGTGCCAGCAGCCCTCTAGGACAGGGTAATGGCTACACCTTC.

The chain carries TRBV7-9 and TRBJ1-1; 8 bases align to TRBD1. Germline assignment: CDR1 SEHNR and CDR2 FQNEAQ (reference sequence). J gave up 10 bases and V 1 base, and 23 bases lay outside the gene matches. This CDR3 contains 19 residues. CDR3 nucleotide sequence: TGTGCCAGCAGCTTAGGGACAACAACCGGGACAGGCGACTTTGGGGGAGCTTTCTTT. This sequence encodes CASSLGTTTGTGDFGGAFF.

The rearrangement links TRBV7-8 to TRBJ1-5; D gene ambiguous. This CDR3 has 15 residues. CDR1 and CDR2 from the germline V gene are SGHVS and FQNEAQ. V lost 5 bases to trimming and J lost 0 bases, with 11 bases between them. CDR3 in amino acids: CASSTRVLSNQPQHF. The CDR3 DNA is TGTGCCAGCAGCACCCGGGTCCTTAGCAATCAGCCCCAGCATTTT.

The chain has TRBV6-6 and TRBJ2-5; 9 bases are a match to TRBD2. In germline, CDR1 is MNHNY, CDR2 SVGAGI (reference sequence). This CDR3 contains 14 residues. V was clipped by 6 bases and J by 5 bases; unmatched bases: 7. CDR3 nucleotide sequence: TGTGCCAGCAGATTAGCGGGAGTCCGGGAGACCCAGTACTTC. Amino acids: CASRLAGVRETQYF.

In DNA, the CDR3 is TGTGCCAGCACTCTAGACAGGGGGAATGAAAAACTGTTTTTT. Translated: CASTLDRGNEKLFF. The genes are TRBV6-5 and TRBJ1-4, with 9 bases lining up with TRBD1. The CDR3 spans 14 residues. CDR1 is MNHEY and CDR2 is SVGAGI in the germline V gene. Trimming took 7 bases from V and 5 from J; bases not matched to a gene: 5.

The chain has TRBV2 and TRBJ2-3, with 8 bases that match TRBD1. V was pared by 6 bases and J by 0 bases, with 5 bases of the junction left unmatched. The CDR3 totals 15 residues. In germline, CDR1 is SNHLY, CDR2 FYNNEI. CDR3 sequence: CASSQGAQSTDTQYF. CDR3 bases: TGTGCCAGCAGCCAGGGGGCCCAAAGCACAGATACGCAGTATTTT.

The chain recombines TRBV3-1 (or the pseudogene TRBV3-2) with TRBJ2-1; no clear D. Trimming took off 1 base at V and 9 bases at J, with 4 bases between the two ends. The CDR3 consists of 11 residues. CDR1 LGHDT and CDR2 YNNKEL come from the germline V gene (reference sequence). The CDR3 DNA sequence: TGTGCCAGCAGCCAAGGAGGTGAGCAGTTCTTC. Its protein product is CASSQGGEQFF.

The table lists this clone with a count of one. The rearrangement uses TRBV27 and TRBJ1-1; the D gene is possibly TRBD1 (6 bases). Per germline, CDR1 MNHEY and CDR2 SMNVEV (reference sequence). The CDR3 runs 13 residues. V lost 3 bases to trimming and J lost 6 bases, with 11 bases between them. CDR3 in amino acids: CASSFDEGAEAFF. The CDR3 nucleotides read TGTGCCAGCAGTTTTGACGAGGGGGCTGAAGCTTTCTTT.

CDR3 residues: CASSPNRGSNVQPQHF. The CDR3 region has the DNA TGTGCCAGCTCACCAAATCGCGGCAGCAATGTGCAGCCCCAGCATTTT. The chain has TRBV18 and TRBJ1-5; no clear D gene. Germline assignment: CDR1 KGHSH and CDR2 LQKENI. The CDR3 is made up of 16 amino acids. The V end was cut by 2 bases, the J end by 7 bases, with 18 bases between.

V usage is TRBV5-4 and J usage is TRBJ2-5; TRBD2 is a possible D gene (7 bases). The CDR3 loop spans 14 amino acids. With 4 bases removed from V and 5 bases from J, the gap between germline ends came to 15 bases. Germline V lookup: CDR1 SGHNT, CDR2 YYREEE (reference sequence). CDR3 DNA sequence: TGTGCCAGCAGCCCTACGGGGGGCGGGGAGACCCAGTACTTC. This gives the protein CASSPTGGGETQYF.

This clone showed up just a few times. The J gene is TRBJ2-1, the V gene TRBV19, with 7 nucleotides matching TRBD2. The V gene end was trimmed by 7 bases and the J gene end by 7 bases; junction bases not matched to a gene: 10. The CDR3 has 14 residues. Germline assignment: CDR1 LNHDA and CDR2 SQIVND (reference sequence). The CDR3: CASKGSGVGNEQFF. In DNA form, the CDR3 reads TGTGCCAGTAAAGGGAGCGGGGTTGGGAATGAGCAGTTCTTC. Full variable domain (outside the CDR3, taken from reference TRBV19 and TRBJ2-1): DGGITQSPKYLFRKEGQNVTLSCEQNLNHDAMYWYRQDPGQGLRLIYYSQIVNDFQKGDIAEGYSVSREKKESFPLTVTSAQKNPTAFYLCASKGSGVGNEQFFGPGTRLTVL.

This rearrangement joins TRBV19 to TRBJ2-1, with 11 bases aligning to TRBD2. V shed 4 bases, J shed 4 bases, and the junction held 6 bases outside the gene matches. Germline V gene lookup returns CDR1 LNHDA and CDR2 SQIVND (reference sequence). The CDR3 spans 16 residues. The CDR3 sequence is CASSNPGLAAYNEQFF. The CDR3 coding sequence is TGTGCCAGTAGTAACCCGGGACTAGCGGCGTACAATGAGCAGTTCTTC.

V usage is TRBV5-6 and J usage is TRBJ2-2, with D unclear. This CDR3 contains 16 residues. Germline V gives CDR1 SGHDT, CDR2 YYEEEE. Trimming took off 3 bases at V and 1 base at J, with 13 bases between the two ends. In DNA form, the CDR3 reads TGTGCCAGCAGCTCCTTAGCTGCCCAGAACACCGGGGAGCTGTTTTTT. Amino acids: CASSSLAAQNTGELFF.

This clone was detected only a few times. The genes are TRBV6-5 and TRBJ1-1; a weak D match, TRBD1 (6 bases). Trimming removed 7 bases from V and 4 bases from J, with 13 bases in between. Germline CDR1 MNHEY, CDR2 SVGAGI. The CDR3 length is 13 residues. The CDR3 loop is CASNQQGSTEAFF. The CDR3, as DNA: TGTGCCAGCAACCAACAGGGTTCCACTGAAGCTTTCTTT.

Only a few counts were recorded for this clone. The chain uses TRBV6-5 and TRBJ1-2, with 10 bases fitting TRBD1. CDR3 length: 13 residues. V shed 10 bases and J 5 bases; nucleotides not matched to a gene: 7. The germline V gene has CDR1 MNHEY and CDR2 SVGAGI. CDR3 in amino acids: CATGQGVGYGYTF. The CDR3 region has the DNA TGTGCCACTGGACAGGGGGTCGGATATGGCTACACCTTC.

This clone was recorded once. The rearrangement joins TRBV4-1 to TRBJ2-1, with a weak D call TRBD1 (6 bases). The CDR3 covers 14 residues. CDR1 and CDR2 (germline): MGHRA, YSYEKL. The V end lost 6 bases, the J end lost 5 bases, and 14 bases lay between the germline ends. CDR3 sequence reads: CASRFTGRDNEQFF. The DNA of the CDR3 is TGCGCCAGCAGATTCACAGGGCGGGACAATGAGCAGTTCTTC.

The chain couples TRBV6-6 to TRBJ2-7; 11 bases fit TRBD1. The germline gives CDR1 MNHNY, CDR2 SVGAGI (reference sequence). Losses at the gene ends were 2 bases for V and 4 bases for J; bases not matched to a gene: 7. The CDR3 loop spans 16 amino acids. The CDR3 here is CASSYSLGTGGYEQYF. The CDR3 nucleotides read TGTGCCAGCAGTTACAGCCTTGGGACAGGGGGATACGAGCAGTACTTC.

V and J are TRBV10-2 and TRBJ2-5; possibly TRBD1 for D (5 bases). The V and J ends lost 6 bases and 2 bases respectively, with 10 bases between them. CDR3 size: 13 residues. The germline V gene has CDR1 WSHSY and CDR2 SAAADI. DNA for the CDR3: TGCGCCAGCAGAACGGCAGGGCAAGAGACCCAGTACTTC. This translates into CASRTAGQETQYF.